This passage covers 13 T cell receptor beta chains from one sample sequenced in a study of blood T cell repertoires in COVID-19. Only in-frame clones appear in the TCRdb table, and some are missing; sequencing was by immunoSEQ multiplex PCR. The sample has approximately 260,000 clones, roughly 90% seen once. The specimen sequenced was peripheral blood. The receptors stem from a woman between 55 and 75 years old with COVID-19, enrolled during active disease.

This chain links TRBV5-1 with TRBJ1-1; 7 bases fit TRBD1. Germline CDR1 and CDR2: SGHRS and YFSETQ. The CDR3 has 13 amino acids. V trimming: 4 bases; J trimming: 3 bases; junction bases outside the gene matches: 3. CDR3 nucleotides: TGCGCCAGCAGCAAAGACAGGGACACTGAAGCTTTCTTT. This gives the protein CASSKDRDTEAFF.

The V and J genes are TRBV4-1 and TRBJ2-3; 8 bases map to TRBD2. CDR3 size: 16 residues. With V trimmed by 1 base and J by 6 bases, 9 bases remained unmatched. Per the germline V gene, CDR1 is MGHRA and CDR2 is YSYEKL. The CDR3 loop reads CASSQGGLVSADTQYF. In DNA, the CDR3 is TGCGCCAGCAGCCAAGGGGGACTAGTGAGTGCTGATACGCAGTATTTT.

This chain connects TRBV19 to TRBJ2-3; 9 bases fit TRBD2. V was pared by 4 bases and J by 2 bases, with 4 bases of the junction left unmatched. The CDR3 is 15 residues long. CDR1 and CDR2 (germline): LNHDA, SQIVND (reference sequence). In nucleotides, the CDR3 is TGTGCCAGTAGTACGCAGCGGGGGGCCACAGATACGCAGTATTTT. This gives the protein CASSTQRGATDTQYF.

This clone has only a few counts. The CDR3 loop reads CASSLFGRGQGGYTF. CDR3 nucleotides: TGTGCCAGCAGTTTATTTGGCAGGGGGCAAGGGGGCTACACCTTC. The rearrangement links TRBV27 to TRBJ1-2; TRBD1 aligns across 8 bases. J lost 8 bases, V lost 1 base, and 9 bases had no gene match. This CDR3 has 15 amino acids. The germline CDR1 and CDR2 sequences are MNHEY and SMNVEV (reference sequence).

In its sample, this clone was seen once. V usage is TRBV5-5 and J usage is TRBJ1-6, with unresolved D. Between the trimmed V and J ends, which lost 2 bases and 5 bases, there was a span of 11 bases. Germline lookup yields CDR1 SGHKS and CDR2 YYEKEE (reference sequence). CDR3 size: 15 residues. CDR3 nucleotides: TGTGCCAGCAGCTTCCAGGCTGGGCATAATTCACCCCTCCACTTT. Translated, it gives CASSFQAGHNSPLHF.

This chain joins TRBV7-9 and TRBJ2-1; maybe TRBD2 (8 bases). CDR1 and CDR2 (germline): SEHNR, FQNEAQ (reference sequence). The CDR3 runs to 19 residues. V lost 5 bases and J 4 bases, leaving 27 bases between the germline ends. The CDR3 protein is CASSQQRGRGLAVYNEQFF. CDR3 bases: TGTGCCAGCAGCCAGCAGCGGGGGAGGGGGCTAGCGGTGTACAATGAGCAGTTCTTC. Variable domain in full (rest from reference TRBV7-9 and TRBJ2-1): DTGVSQNPRHKITKRGQNVTFRCDPISEHNRLYWYRQTLGQGPEFLTYFQNEAQLEKSRLLSDRFSAERPKGSFSTLEIQRTEQGDSAMYLCASSQQRGRGLAVYNEQFFGPGTRLTVL.

V usage is TRBV27 and J usage is TRBJ2-1; tentatively, D is TRBD2 (5 bases). This CDR3 has 15 residues. V was clipped by 0 bases and J by 10 bases, with 16 bases between them. The germline V gene has CDR1 MNHEY and CDR2 SMNVEV (reference sequence). The CDR3 region is CASSLSRVLGEEQFF. As DNA, the CDR3 is TGTGCCAGCAGTTTATCCCGCGTTTTGGGAGAGGAGCAGTTCTTC.

The chain carries TRBV7-3 and TRBJ2-1, with D tentatively TRBD1 (5 bases). Deletions cut 1 base from V and 8 bases from J, with 12 bases between. CDR3 size: 14 residues. Germline V CDR1 and CDR2: SGHTA, FQGTGA. DNA of the CDR3: TGTGCCAGCAGCTTAAATCCAGGGTCGGATGAGCAGTTCTTC. It codes for CASSLNPGSDEQFF. Complete variable domain (other parts from reference TRBV7-3 and TRBJ2-1): GAGVSQTPSNKVTEKGKYVELRCDPISGHTALYWYRQSLGQGPEFLIYFQGTGAADDSGLPNDRFFAVRPEGSVSTLKIQRTERGDSAVYLCASSLNPGSDEQFFGPGTRLTVL.

The chain joins TRBV7-2 to TRBJ1-2; D remains ambiguous. V was shortened by 5 bases and J by 3 bases, with 13 bases between the two germline ends. Germline V gene sequence: CDR1 SGHTA, CDR2 FQGNSA. The CDR3 runs to 14 residues. This CDR3 is CASSPRWLYYGYTF. As DNA, the CDR3 is TGTGCCAGCAGCCCTAGGTGGTTGTACTATGGCTACACCTTC.

This chain links TRBV10-3 with TRBJ1-5, with D tentatively TRBD1 (5 bases). CDR1 is ENHRY and CDR2 is SYGVKD in the germline V gene. V gave up 5 bases and J gave up 4 bases, with 12 bases separating them. This CDR3 has 14 residues. The CDR3 region has the DNA TGTGCCATCAGTCTAGCGGACACAAATCAGCCCCAGCATTTT. It codes for CAISLADTNQPQHF.

This clone occurred once. The chain employs TRBV3-1 (or the pseudogene TRBV3-2) and TRBJ1-2; 9 bases fit TRBD1. This CDR3 has 16 residues. The J segment lost 3 bases and the V segment lost 2 bases, leaving 7 bases of the junction unmatched. Germline V gene sequence: CDR1 LGHDT, CDR2 YNNKEL (reference sequence). For the CDR3, the DNA is TGTGCCAGCAGCCAAAGCCGGGACAGGGAGGACTATGGCTACACCTTC. It is translated as CASSQSRDREDYGYTF.

The rearrangement links TRBV27 to TRBJ1-1; D ambiguous. The germline V gene encodes CDR1 MNHEY and CDR2 SMNVEV (reference sequence). This CDR3 is 14 amino acids long. V was cut by 0 bases and J by 6 bases, with 11 bases left in between. The CDR3 sequence: CASSLSAGEPEAFF. As DNA, the CDR3 is TGTGCCAGCAGTTTATCGGCAGGCGAACCTGAAGCTTTCTTT.

The V and J genes are TRBV13 and TRBJ1-6, with TRBD1 matching over 7 bases. This CDR3 is 14 amino acids long. J lost 7 bases, V lost 6 bases, and 6 bases had no gene match. Germline V gene data show CDR1 as PRHDT and CDR2 as FYEKMQ (reference sequence). CDR3 in amino acids: CASSQGQKNSPLHF. Here the CDR3 DNA reads TGTGCCAGCAGTCAGGGACAGAAAAATTCACCCCTCCACTTT.